The next 11 T cell receptor beta chains were all read from a single sample in a study of long-term antiretroviral therapy in people with HIV. The assay, immunoSEQ v3.0, was run at survey level. Profiling relied on immunoSEQ multiplex PCR, and the TCRdb table lists in-frame clones only, not all of them. The table includes approximately 20,000 clones, 80% to 90% detected once. Sequenced material: unsorted PBMCs, taken 4.2 years after starting antiretroviral therapy. The source of these receptors is a man aged 45-60 years with HIV.

A single count supports this clone. This rearrangement joins TRBV6-4 to TRBJ2-3; no reliable D call. Germline assignment: CDR1 MRHNA and CDR2 SNTAGT. V lost 4 bases to trimming and J lost 4 bases, with 6 bases between them. The CDR3 sequence is 12 residues long. Written as DNA, the CDR3 is TGTGCCAGCAGTGTGAGACCAGATACGCAGTATTTT. Protein sequence: CASSVRPDTQYF.

This chain joins TRBV7-2 and TRBJ1-4, with D possibly TRBD1 on 6 matching bases. The CDR3 sequence is 15 residues long. V lost 1 base and J 5 bases, leaving 11 bases between the germline ends. Looked up from germline, CDR1 is SGHTA and CDR2 is FQGNSA. CDR3 nucleotide sequence: TGTGCCAGCAGCTTAGGCGGACAGACGAATGAAAAACTGTTTTTT. Translating gives CASSLGGQTNEKLFF.

The chain uses TRBV5-4 and TRBJ1-2; D ambiguous. Germline lookup yields CDR1 SGHNT and CDR2 YYREEE (reference sequence). V lost 7 bases, J lost 4 bases, and 14 bases lay in between. This CDR3 contains 13 residues. The CDR3 sequence is CASREWGTYGYTF. In DNA form, the CDR3 reads TGTGCCAGCCGGGAGTGGGGTACCTATGGCTACACCTTC.

This clone was observed a few times. The chain is built from TRBV2 and TRBJ1-2; 7 bases align to TRBD1. The J segment lost 5 bases and the V segment lost 6 bases, leaving 9 bases of the junction unmatched. There are 14 residues in the CDR3. Per germline, CDR1 SNHLY and CDR2 FYNNEI. In DNA form, the CDR3 reads TGTGCCAGCAGACCCACAGGGGTAGAATATGGCTACACCTTC. Translating it yields CASRPTGVEYGYTF.

This clone is a singleton in its sample. The chain has TRBV5-5 and TRBJ2-7; either TRBD1 or TRBD2 may supply D (6 bases each). The V end was cut by 0 bases, the J end by 1 base, with 8 bases between. Germline V gene sequence: CDR1 SGHKS, CDR2 YYEKEE (reference sequence). The CDR3 covers 14 residues. The CDR3 sequence: CASSLAGASYEQYF. CDR3 nucleotides: TGTGCCAGCAGCTTGGCGGGGGCTTCCTACGAGCAGTACTTC.

This rearrangement joins TRBV15 to TRBJ1-3; 7 nucleotides line up with TRBD1. The CDR3 has 16 residues. Trimming at V came to 3 bases and at J to 0 bases, leaving 5 bases not matched to a gene. Germline lookup yields CDR1 LNHNV and CDR2 YYDKDF (reference sequence). CDR3 in amino acids: CATSRKGADSGNTIYF. CDR3 DNA sequence: TGTGCCACCAGCAGGAAGGGGGCAGACTCTGGAAACACCATATATTTT.

The chain couples TRBV18 to TRBJ2-3; the D call may be TRBD1 or TRBD2 (5 bases each). The V gene lost 6 bases and the J gene lost 2 bases, with 15 bases spanning the gap. The CDR3 runs 15 residues. The germline CDR1 and CDR2 sequences are KGHSH and LQKENI. The CDR3 DNA reads TGTGCCAGCTCCACCCCAGGGACCATCACAGATACGCAGTATTTT. Its protein is CASSTPGTITDTQYF.

In this sample, this clone turned up once. V is TRBV29-1 and J is TRBJ2-2; 11 bases align to TRBD1. The V gene end was trimmed by 6 bases and the J gene end by 5 bases; junction bases not matched to a gene: 5. The CDR3 loop spans 14 amino acids. Per the germline V gene, CDR1 is SQVTM and CDR2 is ANQGSEA. The CDR3 loop is CSVGTGGETGELFF. Written as DNA, the CDR3 is TGCAGCGTCGGGACAGGGGGAGAAACCGGGGAGCTGTTTTTT.

The rearrangement joins TRBV5-8 to TRBJ1-2, with D maybe TRBD1 (5 bases). The CDR3 has 11 amino acids. The V and J ends lost 4 bases and 7 bases respectively, with 8 bases between them. Germline V gene lookup returns CDR1 SGHTS and CDR2 YDEGEE. CDR3 in DNA: TGTGCCAGCAGCGGCAGGGTTGGCTACACCTTC. Encoded protein: CASSGRVGYTF.

The chain has TRBV6-5 and TRBJ1-2; 7 bases fit TRBD1. From germline, CDR1 is MNHEY and CDR2 SVGAGI. The CDR3 spans 13 residues. Trimming took 8 bases from V and 3 from J; bases not matched to a gene: 6. The CDR3 protein is CASGSRGDYGYTF. Here the CDR3 DNA reads TGTGCCAGCGGCTCCAGGGGGGACTATGGCTACACCTTC.

This clone has a handful of counts. The rearrangement uses TRBV30 and TRBJ2-1; no clear D. This CDR3 is built from 12 residues. V lost 2 bases and J 10 bases, leaving 12 bases between the germline ends. Germline V gene sequence: CDR1 GTSNPN, CDR2 SVGIG (reference sequence). In DNA, the CDR3 is TGTGCCTGGAGTTCATCACCTTGGGAGCAGTTCTTC. It specifies CAWSSSPWEQFF.